The rows below give T cell receptor beta chains drawn from one sample of a study of cytomegalovirus exposure and HLA in healthy donors. Here immunoSEQ multiplex PCR was the method, and the copy in TCRdb shows in-frame clones only, minus some. This repertoire shows 150,000 to 200,000 clones, approximately 81% found once; its top ten account for around 0.26%. Sequencing used PBMCs. The receptors were sampled from a boy younger than 18 in good health and CMV-seronegative. Both conserved end residues are part of each CDR3. D genes are given only for firm matches. Size is stated for part of the rows, as once, few or many counts, or as a class when the clone is expanded.

d_gene: -
abundance: -
v_gene: TRBV9
j_gene: TRBJ2-5
CDR3aa: CASSGGDLAAQYF
CDR3nt: TGTGCCAGCAGCGGGGGGGATTTGGCTGCCCAGTACTTC

d_gene: -
abundance: -
v_gene: TRBV11-2
j_gene: TRBJ2-7
CDR3aa: CASSLGQYEQYF
CDR3nt: TGTGCCAGCAGCTTAGGACAGTACGAGCAGTACTTC

d_gene: -
abundance: -
v_gene: TRBV2
j_gene: TRBJ2-1
CDR3aa: CASSDIRRNEQFF
CDR3nt: TGTGCCAGCAGTGATATCCGGCGGAATGAGCAGTTCTTC

d_gene: TRBD1
abundance: few
v_gene: TRBV6-1
j_gene: TRBJ1-1
CDR3aa: CASSPGTGGKAFF
CDR3nt: TGTGCCAGCAGTCCCGGGACAGGAGGTAAAGCTTTCTTT

d_gene: TRBD1
abundance: -
v_gene: TRBV11-2
j_gene: TRBJ1-1
CDR3aa: CASSSDRVNTEAFF
CDR3nt: TGTGCCAGCAGTTCCGACAGGGTGAACACTGAAGCTTTCTTT

d_gene: -
abundance: few
v_gene: TRBV5-5
j_gene: TRBJ1-1
CDR3aa: CVSRGLLPEAFF
CDR3nt: TGTGTTTCCCGGGGTTTACTCCCTGAAGCTTTCTTT

d_gene: TRBD1
abundance: -
v_gene: TRBV4-1
j_gene: TRBJ2-5
CDR3aa: CASSFRTGSQETQYF
CDR3nt: TGCGCCAGCAGCTTCCGGACAGGGAGTCAAGAGACCCAGTACTTC

d_gene: -
abundance: -
v_gene: TRBV30
j_gene: TRBJ1-1
CDR3aa: CAWSFGQRSFSFF
CDR3nt: TGTGCCTGGAGTTTTGGACAGCGATCTTTTTCTTTCTTT

d_gene: TRBD2
abundance: few
v_gene: TRBV27
j_gene: TRBJ2-1
CDR3aa: CASSLRGGGYNEQFF
CDR3nt: TGTGCCAGCAGTTTACGCGGGGGGGGATACAATGAGCAGTTCTTC

d_gene: TRBD1
abundance: -
v_gene: TRBV5-8
j_gene: TRBJ1-2
CDR3aa: CASSLGDRAAYGYTF
CDR3nt: TGTGCCAGCAGCTTGGGGGACAGGGCCGCTTATGGCTACACCTTC

d_gene: TRBD1
abundance: -
v_gene: TRBV18
j_gene: TRBJ1-1
CDR3aa: CASSPLAPGQINTAAFF
CDR3nt: TGTGCCAGCTCACCGCTTGCCCCGGGACAGATTAACACTGCAGCTTTCTTT

d_gene: -
abundance: -
v_gene: TRBV5-8
j_gene: TRBJ2-6
CDR3aa: CASSFLGANVLTF
CDR3nt: TGTGCCAGCAGCTTCCTTGGGGCCAACGTCCTGACTTTC

d_gene: -
abundance: -
v_gene: TRBV9
j_gene: TRBJ1-2
CDR3aa: CASSVVGDTGGYTF
CDR3nt: TGTGCCAGCAGCGTAGTTGGGGACACTGGAGGCTACACCTTC

d_gene: -
abundance: few
v_gene: TRBV19
j_gene: TRBJ1-1
CDR3aa: CASSPGGAPEAFF
CDR3nt: TGTGCCAGTAGCCCCGGGGGGGCCCCCGAAGCTTTCTTT